The 3 T cell receptor beta chains presented below share a single source sample, sequenced in a study of blood T cell repertoires in COVID-19. This table comes from immunoSEQ multiplex PCR, and its TCRdb copy is limited to in-frame clones, with some not included. The sample has approximately 440,000 clones; roughly nine tenths are singletons. Sequenced material: PBMCs or T cells enriched from blood (not recorded which). Source of these receptors: a woman aged 18-29 years who had recovered from COVID-19.

This chain uses TRBV3-1 (or the pseudogene TRBV3-2) with TRBJ2-2; TRBD2 is a possible D gene (6 bases). The CDR3 has 17 amino acids. Germline V lookup: CDR1 LGHDT, CDR2 YNNKEL (reference sequence). Trimming cost V 7 bases and J 1 base, with 19 bases left between them. Written as DNA, the CDR3 is TGTGCCAGCATGGGCCTCGGGGGACGGATGAACACCGGGGAGCTGTTTTTT. Its translation is CASMGLGGRMNTGELFF.

This clone was found a few times. As DNA, the CDR3 is TGTGCCAGCAGTCATGTGGAGGGGACCGCTGAAGCTTTCTTT. It codes for CASSHVEGTAEAFF. The chain uses TRBV6-5 and TRBJ1-1; possible D gene TRBD1, 5 bases. Germline CDR1 and CDR2: MNHEY and SVGAGI. The germline V and J ends were trimmed by 5 bases and 6 bases, with 16 bases remaining between them. The CDR3 loop spans 14 amino acids.

A word on this clone: This sample includes further DNA sequences coding for the same CDR3. The V call is TRBV30, the J call TRBJ2-3; TRBD2 matches 7 bases. This CDR3 has 14 residues. After removal of 0 bases from V and 3 bases from J, the junction contained 3 bases not matched to a gene. The germline V gene has CDR1 GTSNPN and CDR2 SVGIG (reference sequence). The CDR3 sequence: CAWSVGGGTDTQYF. CDR3 bases: TGTGCCTGGAGTGTAGGCGGGGGAACAGATACGCAGTATTTT.